The clone carrying this T cell receptor (beta chain) was seen a handful of times. What it binds is not known. The sample comes from a study of cytomegalovirus exposure and HLA in healthy donors. Findings and caveats of the study: The classifier, whose performance was assessed in both the original and validation cohorts, reportedly diagnosed cytomegalovirus status with high specificity and sensitivity. Analysis was performed later, and it showed HLA-associated TCR beta chains to be more clonally expanded than equally common others. V- and J-gene trimming of TCR beta was linked (in a later analysis) to a missense DCLRE1C variant. Presence/absence analyses assumed roughly uniform sequencing depth across donors.

This PCR relied on a set of 60 Vbeta primers and 13 Jbeta primers. The assay was immunoSEQ multiplex PCR, and TCRdb's table has in-frame clones only and misses some. The sample comprises approximately 170,000 clones, over 80% of which are singletons, and about 4.3% rests with the top ten. Germline V gene lookup returns CDR1 SGHRS and CDR2 YFSETQ. Deletions cut 2 bases from V and 6 bases from J, with 14 bases between. The CDR3 has 15 amino acids. This receptor was taken from a woman between 45 and 60 years old in good health and CMV-seropositive. The source material was PBMCs. The chain employs TRBV5-1 and TRBJ2-2; the D is unclear. Here the CDR3 DNA reads TGCGCCAGCAGCTTATTCGGGTTTGGGTCCGGGGAGCTGTTTTTT. Translated: CASSLFGFGSGELFF.